These T cell receptor beta chains were read from a single sample in a study of T cells in Graves' hyperthyroidism and ophthalmopathy. Via MiXCR, TCRdb re-called the multiplex PCR reads, giving one row per CDR3 protein. Among around 600,000 distinct CDR3 sequences listed, roughly 15% were seen once. The sample comprised blood. These receptors all come from a woman between 45 and 60 years old with Graves' ophthalmopathy. Both conserved end residues are trimmed from each CDR3.

V: TRBV6-1
J: TRBJ2-1
CDR3: ASRSRRTLYNEQF

V: TRBV9
J: TRBJ2-1
CDR3: ASSVASGGSYNEQF

V: TRBV7-9
J: TRBJ1-1
CDR3: ASSTRQGLSTEAF

V: TRBV4-1
J: TRBJ1-6
CDR3: ASSQEPIGSGYASPLH

V: TRBV27
J: TRBJ2-1
CDR3: ASGLRRDNEQF

V: TRBV27
J: TRBJ1-5
CDR3: ASSSRGPRQPQH

V: TRBV12-3/TRBV12-4
J: TRBJ2-3
CDR3: ASTQRLAGVSDTQY

V: TRBV2
J: TRBJ1-4
CDR3: ASSWQENEKLF

V: TRBV7-3
J: TRBJ1-2
CDR3: ASSPRPGQKYGYT

V: TRBV29-1
J: TRBJ1-1
CDR3: SVGVTGGRRTEAF

V: TRBV12-3/TRBV12-4
J: TRBJ2-7
CDR3: ASSFWPGTSGIDEQY

V: TRBV30
J: TRBJ2-2
CDR3: ALGRVQGLNTGELF

V: TRBV20-1
J: TRBJ2-3
CDR3: SATLGSTDTQY

V: TRBV28
J: TRBJ1-1
CDR3: ASSIQGKTEAF

V: TRBV5-1
J: TRBJ2-5
CDR3: ASSEGGFQETQY

V: TRBV29-1
J: TRBJ2-3
CDR3: SVDNTSGGTQY

V: TRBV18
J: TRBJ2-2
CDR3: ASWTGANTGELL

V: TRBV5-1
J: TRBJ2-6
CDR3: ASSSSPGANVLT

V: TRBV19
J: TRBJ2-1
CDR3: ASSIIRTAGYEQF

V: TRBV7-2
J: TRBJ1-6
CDR3: ASSLIGRSLNSPLH

V: TRBV7-9
J: TRBJ1-5
CDR3: ASSLATDQPQH

V: TRBV5-4
J: TRBJ1-2
CDR3: ASSDTDRGYT

V: TRBV2
J: TRBJ1-4
CDR3: AILGTLGEKLF

V: TRBV6-2/TRBV6-3
J: TRBJ2-7
CDR3: ASSYSDRSYEQY

V: TRBV27
J: TRBJ1-2
CDR3: ASSPLGYGYT

V: TRBV20-1
J: TRBJ1-2
CDR3: SARDLWSPNYGYT

V: TRBV10-3
J: TRBJ2-3
CDR3: AIGGGNTQY

V: TRBV7-9
J: TRBJ1-1
CDR3: ASSLTGQMNTEAF

V: TRBV3-1
J: TRBJ2-3
CDR3: ASSQVAGNTDTQY

V: TRBV6-2/TRBV6-3
J: TRBJ2-3
CDR3: ASSYSGVKADTQY

V: TRBV7-8
J: TRBJ2-7
CDR3: ASSLSGQGRAYEQY

V: TRBV30
J: TRBJ1-1
CDR3: AWSVPTWSPEAF

V: TRBV12-3/TRBV12-4
J: TRBJ1-2
CDR3: ASSHTLRTGGVYGYT

V: TRBV20-1
J: TRBJ2-1
CDR3: SAKEDQVWNEQF

V: TRBV19
J: TRBJ1-1
CDR3: ASSIEGPNTEAF

V: TRBV7-2
J: TRBJ2-2
CDR3: ASRPGGTGELF

V: TRBV6-2/TRBV6-3
J: TRBJ2-5
CDR3: ASSYRLETQY

V: TRBV28
J: TRBJ1-1
CDR3: ASSSRGRLNTEAF

V: TRBV7-9
J: TRBJ2-5
CDR3: ASTSPETQY

V: TRBV7-6
J: TRBJ2-1
CDR3: ASSLVTAGGLYNEQF

V: TRBV6-2/TRBV6-3
J: TRBJ1-5
CDR3: ASTAPGGGGNQPQH

V: TRBV6-4
J: TRBJ1-5
CDR3: ASPPSTAFDEGSPRNQPQH

V: TRBV7-6
J: TRBJ2-7
CDR3: ASSLVSGAAISYKQY

V: TRBV7-8
J: TRBJ2-7
CDR3: ASSLEAIPYEQY

V: TRBV9
J: TRBJ2-1
CDR3: ASSVTGVSSYNEQF

V: TRBV30
J: TRBJ2-1
CDR3: AWSLTRRTAKINNEQF

V: TRBV2
J: TRBJ1-1
CDR3: ASSAVPEAF

V: TRBV28
J: TRBJ2-7
CDR3: ASRGDRGTSYEQY